These 9 T cell receptor beta chains were sequenced from one sample in a study of blood T cells in healthy people across ages (dated by TCRdb to between 2015 and 2017). The library relied on 5' RACE. For sequencing, an Illumina HiSeq 2500 was employed. A second PCR of roughly 6 to 12 cycles was performed with a sample-barcoded 5' primer and a J-beta primer mix. TCRdb took the public reads, trimmed them with fastp at Q25, ran MiXCR for clone calling and kept in-frame beta chains. Rows with one shared CDR3 protein collapse into an entry with the most common genes and DNA. The sample includes about 680,000 distinct CDR3 sequences, with around 49% observed a single time. Around 32% of the sample is held by the ten biggest clonotypes. The sample consisted of blood. Receptors were obtained from a woman aged 60 to 75 in good health.

This clonotype showed up just once. This sequence joins TRBV12-3 or TRBV12-4 and TRBJ2-3; 9 nucleotides align to TRBD2. V shed 3 bases, J shed 2 bases, and the junction held 3 bases outside the gene matches. The CDR3 loop spans 15 amino acids. For the CDR3, the DNA is TGTGCCAGCAGTTTTACTAGCGGGCTCACAGATACGCAGTATTTT. Amino acids: CASSFTSGLTDTQYF.

The chain is built from TRBV15 and TRBJ2-1, with 7 bases fitting TRBD1. The CDR3 loop spans 14 amino acids. Trimming took 5 bases from V and 7 from J; bases not matched to a gene: 8. Per the germline V gene, CDR1 is LNHNV and CDR2 is YYDKDF (reference sequence). CDR3 DNA: TGTGCCACCAGCCCTAGGACAGGCGGGAATGAGCAGTTCTTC. It is translated as CATSPRTGGNEQFF.

The chain links TRBV20-1 to TRBJ2-1; D might be TRBD1 (6 bases). Trimming pared 0 bases from V and 2 bases from J, leaving 11 bases between. In germline, CDR1 is DFQATT, CDR2 SNEGSKA (reference sequence). The CDR3 spans 15 residues. Here the CDR3 reads CSARDSQGAYNEQFF. DNA for the CDR3: TGCAGTGCTAGAGATTCACAGGGTGCCTACAATGAGCAGTTCTTC.

The chain uses TRBV7-2 and TRBJ1-1, with 7 bases identical to TRBD1. The CDR3 is 15 residues long. The V gene's germline CDR1 is SGHTA and CDR2 FQGNSA. V dropped 4 bases and J dropped 3; count of bases not matched to a gene: 8. Here the CDR3 DNA reads TGTGCCAGCAGCTCCCGGGACAGATCTTACACTGAAGCTTTCTTT. Amino acids: CASSSRDRSYTEAFF.

V and J are TRBV27 and TRBJ1-2; 7 bases fit TRBD1. Germline CDR1 is MNHEY and CDR2 is SMNVEV (reference sequence). CDR3 length equals 15 residues. V lost 2 bases to trimming and J lost 3 bases; unmatched junction nucleotides: 6. The CDR3 protein is CASSLTPTGDYGYTF. In nucleotides, the CDR3 is TGTGCCAGCAGTTTAACTCCCACAGGGGACTATGGCTACACCTTC.

The chain joins TRBV20-1 to TRBJ2-4; 7 nucleotides agree with TRBD1. The assigned J gene may be wrong: the sequence end matches TRBJ2-7 better. Germline CDR1 is DFQATT and CDR2 is SNEGSKA (reference sequence). The CDR3 has 13 amino acids. Here the CDR3 reads CSARGDSSYEQYF. The DNA of the CDR3 is TGCAGTGCTAGAGGGGACAGCTCCTACGAGCAGTACTTC.

On this clonotype itself: Germline and junction disagree at one end, which may indicate a read error. The chain couples TRBV28 to TRBJ1-1, with unresolved D. The CDR3 is made up of 14 amino acids. CDR1 and CDR2 (germline): MDHEN, SYDVKM. The CDR3 DNA reads as TGTGCCAGCAGCCGCCTCATCTTTAACACTCAAGCTTTCTTT. This translates into CASSRLIFNTQAFF. The full variable domain, in which reference TRBV28 and TRBJ1-1 provide the parts outside the CDR3, is DVKVTQSSRYLVKRTGEKVFLECVQDMDHENMFWYRQDPGLGLRLIYFSYDVKMKEKGDIPEGYSVSREKKERFSLILESASTNQTSMYLCASSRLIFNTQAFFGQGTRLTVV.

This clonotype was counted between two and nine times. The V and J genes are TRBV7-2 and TRBJ2-5, with D uncertain. Germline V gene sequence: CDR1 SGHTA, CDR2 FQGNSA. Trimming shortened V by 5 bases and J by 5 bases, and 12 bases separated the two germline ends. This CDR3 is 13 amino acids long. The CDR3: CASSEGVGETQYF. In nucleotides, the CDR3 is TGTGCCAGCAGCGAAGGAGTGGGGGAGACCCAGTACTTC. Supplemented by reference TRBV7-2 and TRBJ2-5, the full variable domain reads GAGVSQSPSNKVTEKGKDVELRCDPISGHTALYWYRQSLGQGLEFLIYFQGNSAPDKSGLPSDRFSAERTGGSVSTLTIQRTQQEDSAVYLCASSEGVGETQYFGPGTRLLVL.

This clonotype was observed many times. V and J are TRBV5-1 and TRBJ2-7; TRBD1 matches 8 bases. The ends lost 4 bases at V and 2 bases at J; junction bases unmatched: 8. The CDR3 runs to 15 residues. CDR1 is SGHRS and CDR2 is YFSETQ in the germline V gene. The CDR3 DNA follows: TGCGCCAGCAGCCCCGTTGGGACAGGCACCTACGAGCAGTACTTC. Translating gives CASSPVGTGTYEQYF. The variable domain in full, with the rest retrieved from reference TRBV5-1 and TRBJ2-7, is KAGVTQTPRYLIKTRGQQVTLSCSPISGHRSVSWYQQTPGQGLQFLFEYFSETQRNKGNFPGRFSGRQFSNSRSEMNVSTLELGDSALYLCASSPVGTGTYEQYFGPGTRLTVT.